This T cell receptor beta chain was captured in a study of cytomegalovirus exposure and HLA in healthy donors. Study summary: Across around 400 genotyped donors, about 86% landed in the Caucasian-associated ancestry cluster.

This clone has just a few counts. The antigen remains unidentified. Study-wide results and limits: In most subjects, TCR beta sequences reportedly gave accurate predictions of HLA-A and HLA-B alleles.

With 60 Vbeta and 13 Jbeta primers, the PCR was carried out. Assay: immunoSEQ multiplex PCR; the TCRdb copy retains only in-frame clones and omits some. Among under 200,000 clones listed, approximately 83% were seen once. V shed 2 bases and J 2 bases; nucleotides not matched to a gene: 6. There are 16 residues in the CDR3. Per germline, CDR1 SGHNT and CDR2 YYREEE (reference sequence). This TCR was recovered from a man in his late teens or twenties in good health and CMV-seropositive. This chain connects TRBV5-4 to TRBJ2-4; 8 nucleotides agree with TRBD2. The source material was PBMCs. The CDR3 sequence is CASSLGRGDPKNIQYF. The CDR3 DNA reads as TGTGCCAGCAGCTTAGGGCGGGGGGATCCCAAAAACATTCAGTACTTC. The full variable domain, completed using reference TRBV5-4 and TRBJ2-4, is ETGVTQSPTHLIKTRGQQVTLRCSSQSGHNTVSWYQQALGQGPQFIFQYYREEENGRGNFPPRFSGLQFPNYSSELNVNALELDDSALYLCASSLGRGDPKNIQYFGAGTRLSVL.